Listed below are T cell receptor beta chains from one sample, sequenced in a study of PD-1 blockade in classical Hodgkin lymphoma. Measured with immunoSEQ multiplex PCR; TCRdb has only the in-frame clones, and not every one. Of 31,000 or so clones listed, about 70% are singletons. The specimen comprised peripheral blood mononuclear cells (PBMCs), sampled before the second cycle of nivolumab. The receptors stem from a human donor with classical Hodgkin lymphoma. Each CDR3 is given with its conserved first and last residue. D genes are given only for firm matches. Clone size is given for some rows only: seen once, a few or many times, or a class if the clone is expanded.

d_gene: -; v_gene: TRBV27; abundance: few; j_gene: TRBJ2-2; CDR3nt: TGTGCCAGCAAACGGGACGGTACACCCGGGGAGCTGTTTTTT; CDR3aa: CASKRDGTPGELFF
d_gene: -; v_gene: TRBV7-8; abundance: few; j_gene: TRBJ1-5; CDR3nt: TGTGCCAGCAGCTTAGCGCCATCACGGCACAATCAGCCCCAGCATTTT; CDR3aa: CASSLAPSRHNQPQHF
d_gene: -; v_gene: TRBV7-6; abundance: -; j_gene: TRBJ1-1; CDR3nt: TGTGCCAGCAGCTTACTCGACAGTTACATGAACACTGAAGCTTTCTTT; CDR3aa: CASSLLDSYMNTEAFF
d_gene: -; v_gene: TRBV25-1; abundance: -; j_gene: TRBJ1-5; CDR3nt: TGTGCCAGCAGTGACCTCCCTGACGGGGGGGGCAATCAGCCCCAGCATTTT; CDR3aa: CASSDLPDGGGNQPQHF
d_gene: TRBD1; v_gene: TRBV10-1; abundance: -; j_gene: TRBJ1-1; CDR3nt: TGCGCCAGCAGCGAGGACAGGGGTGTACCTGAAGCTTTCTTT; CDR3aa: CASSEDRGVPEAFF
d_gene: -; v_gene: TRBV28; abundance: -; j_gene: TRBJ2-1; CDR3nt: TGTGCCAGCAGAATTCTGAGCTCCTACAATGAGCAGTTCTTC; CDR3aa: CASRILSSYNEQFF
d_gene: TRBD1; v_gene: TRBV19; abundance: -; j_gene: TRBJ2-3; CDR3nt: TGTGCCAGTAGCGACAGGGGGCGAACAGATACGCAGTATTTT; CDR3aa: CASSDRGRTDTQYF
d_gene: -; v_gene: TRBV7-2; abundance: -; j_gene: TRBJ2-7; CDR3nt: TGTGCCAGCAGCTACTTCGGCTTTTCGACTAACGAGCAGTACTTC; CDR3aa: CASSYFGFSTNEQYF
d_gene: -; v_gene: TRBV5-1; abundance: -; j_gene: TRBJ1-1; CDR3nt: TGCGCCAGCAGCTGGGGAGGAGGGGATCGCGCTTTCTTT; CDR3aa: CASSWGGGDRAFF
d_gene: TRBD2; v_gene: TRBV30; abundance: few; j_gene: TRBJ2-1; CDR3nt: TGTGCCTGGAGTGCAAGCGGGAAGCAGTTCTTC; CDR3aa: CAWSASGKQFF
d_gene: -; v_gene: TRBV6-1; abundance: -; j_gene: TRBJ1-4; CDR3nt: TGTGCCAGCAGTGCCTACCAGGACACCGGCAATGAAAAACTGTTTTTT; CDR3aa: CASSAYQDTGNEKLFF
d_gene: TRBD1; v_gene: TRBV19; abundance: -; j_gene: TRBJ1-1; CDR3nt: TGTGCCAGTAGCATCTTCCCAACAGGGGCCCTACCAAACACTGAAGCTTTCTTT; CDR3aa: CASSIFPTGALPNTEAFF
d_gene: -; v_gene: TRBV5-6; abundance: -; j_gene: TRBJ1-3; CDR3nt: TGTGCCAGCAGCTTTCGGTCCCACTCTGGAAACACCATATATTTT; CDR3aa: CASSFRSHSGNTIYF
d_gene: -; v_gene: TRBV7-9; abundance: -; j_gene: TRBJ2-1; CDR3nt: TGTGCCAGCAGCCCGTGGGGATCACGGGATTACAATGAGCAGTTCTTC; CDR3aa: CASSPWGSRDYNEQFF
d_gene: -; v_gene: TRBV27; abundance: -; j_gene: TRBJ1-1; CDR3nt: TGTGCCAGCAGTCTGGGACGGCGGAACACTGAAGCTTTCTTT; CDR3aa: CASSLGRRNTEAFF
d_gene: TRBD1; v_gene: TRBV7-8; abundance: -; j_gene: TRBJ1-1; CDR3nt: TGTGCCAGCAGCCTGGGACAGCCAACTGAAGCTTTCTTT; CDR3aa: CASSLGQPTEAFF
d_gene: TRBD2; v_gene: TRBV6-5; abundance: -; j_gene: TRBJ2-1; CDR3nt: TGTGCCAGCAGGGGACTAGCTGGTGAGCAGTTCTTC; CDR3aa: CASRGLAGEQFF
d_gene: -; v_gene: TRBV6-6; abundance: -; j_gene: TRBJ1-5; CDR3nt: TGTGCCAGCAGTCCTGGGGGGGCCGTCAGGTCCCAGCATTTT; CDR3aa: CASSPGGAVRSQHF
d_gene: TRBD2; v_gene: TRBV12-5; abundance: -; j_gene: TRBJ2-3; CDR3nt: TGTGCTAGTGGTGATGGACTAGCGGGAGGCCTTACTTCAGATACGCAGTATTTT; CDR3aa: CASGDGLAGGLTSDTQYF
d_gene: -; v_gene: TRBV30; abundance: -; j_gene: TRBJ2-2; CDR3nt: TGTGCCTGGACCAGGGCCGCGGCGACCGGGGAGCTGTTTTTT; CDR3aa: CAWTRAAATGELFF
d_gene: TRBD2; v_gene: TRBV7-2; abundance: -; j_gene: TRBJ2-3; CDR3nt: TGTGCCAGCAGCTTAGCGCGGCTAGCGGGGATCACAGATACGCAGTATTTT; CDR3aa: CASSLARLAGITDTQYF
d_gene: -; v_gene: TRBV7-8; abundance: -; j_gene: TRBJ2-7; CDR3nt: TGTGCCAGCTATAGACAGCCTTCGAAGAGTTACGAGCAGTACTTC; CDR3aa: CASYRQPSKSYEQYF
d_gene: TRBD2; v_gene: TRBV2; abundance: -; j_gene: TRBJ2-5; CDR3nt: TGTGCCAGCAGTGAGGCTAGCGGGGGTCGGTTAGAGACCCAGTACTTC; CDR3aa: CASSEASGGRLETQYF
d_gene: TRBD1; v_gene: TRBV7-2; abundance: -; j_gene: TRBJ1-1; CDR3nt: TGTGCCAGCAGCTTAGCCCCGGGACAGGGGACTGAAGCTTTCTTT; CDR3aa: CASSLAPGQGTEAFF
d_gene: -; v_gene: TRBV7-9; abundance: -; j_gene: TRBJ2-1; CDR3nt: TGTGCCAGCAGCAGGGACTTACTATACAATGAGCAGTTCTTC; CDR3aa: CASSRDLLYNEQFF
d_gene: -; v_gene: TRBV7-6; abundance: -; j_gene: TRBJ2-1; CDR3nt: TGTGCCAGCAGCTTAATACGATTTGGTCGGGGGTACAATGAGCAGTTCTTC; CDR3aa: CASSLIRFGRGYNEQFF
d_gene: TRBD2; v_gene: TRBV7-9; abundance: -; j_gene: TRBJ2-5; CDR3nt: TGTGCCAGCATCATAAATCAGGGACTAGTAGAGACCCAGTACTTC; CDR3aa: CASIINQGLVETQYF
d_gene: -; v_gene: TRBV18; abundance: -; j_gene: TRBJ2-7; CDR3nt: TGTGCCAGCTCACCCTCGAGCGAAGAGCAGTACTTC; CDR3aa: CASSPSSEEQYF
d_gene: -; v_gene: TRBV19; abundance: few; j_gene: TRBJ2-7; CDR3nt: TGTGCCAGTAGTATGGAGTTTTCTGGGTTTCGGGAGCAGTACTTC; CDR3aa: CASSMEFSGFREQYF
d_gene: TRBD2; v_gene: TRBV13; abundance: -; j_gene: TRBJ2-5; CDR3nt: TGTGCCAGCAGCTCCTCACAGAGCGGGGGATGGGAGACCCAGTACTTC; CDR3aa: CASSSSQSGGWETQYF
d_gene: TRBD2; v_gene: TRBV2; abundance: -; j_gene: TRBJ2-5; CDR3nt: TGTGCCAGCAGCCCTTTTCTTAGCGGGGGGGCTTTGGAGGAGACCCAGTACTTC; CDR3aa: CASSPFLSGGALEETQYF
d_gene: -; v_gene: TRBV7-2; abundance: -; j_gene: TRBJ2-1; CDR3nt: TGTGCCAGCAGCCGCCGTTCCTCCAATGAGCAGTTCTTC; CDR3aa: CASSRRSSNEQFF
d_gene: -; v_gene: TRBV6-5; abundance: -; j_gene: TRBJ1-2; CDR3nt: TGTGCCAGCAGTGTAACAGGAGCTAACTATGGCTACACCTTC; CDR3aa: CASSVTGANYGYTF
d_gene: -; v_gene: TRBV6-1; abundance: -; j_gene: TRBJ1-5; CDR3nt: TGTGCCAGCGCCGGTGGGGGGGTCAATCAGCCCCAGCATTTT; CDR3aa: CASAGGGVNQPQHF
d_gene: -; v_gene: TRBV21-1; abundance: -; j_gene: TRBJ2-2; CDR3nt: TGTGCCAGCAGCAAAGTCAATAGGAAGGTGGACGGGGAGCTGTTTTTT; CDR3aa: CASSKVNRKVDGELFF
d_gene: TRBD2; v_gene: TRBV10-2; abundance: -; j_gene: TRBJ2-7; CDR3nt: TGCGCCAGCGCAGAGCGGGGGGGCGCCGAGCAGTACTTC; CDR3aa: CASAERGGAEQYF
d_gene: TRBD1; v_gene: TRBV5-6; abundance: few; j_gene: TRBJ1-2; CDR3nt: TGTGCCAGCAGGGGACAGGGGGCTGGCTACACCTTC; CDR3aa: CASRGQGAGYTF
d_gene: -; v_gene: TRBV5-1; abundance: -; j_gene: TRBJ1-1; CDR3nt: TGCGCCAGCACTGGGAGGGTCCCTGAAGCTTTCTTT; CDR3aa: CASTGRVPEAFF
d_gene: -; v_gene: TRBV6-5; abundance: -; j_gene: TRBJ1-6; CDR3nt: TGTGCCAGCAGTTACAGTCAGTATAATTCACCCCTCCACTTT; CDR3aa: CASSYSQYNSPLHF
d_gene: -; v_gene: TRBV2; abundance: few; j_gene: TRBJ1-5; CDR3nt: TGTGCCAGCAGTATCGGTCTAAGTCAGCCCCAGCATTTT; CDR3aa: CASSIGLSQPQHF
d_gene: TRBD1; v_gene: TRBV7-2; abundance: -; j_gene: TRBJ1-2; CDR3nt: TGTGCCAGCAGCTTATCACAGGGGAACTATGGCTACACCTTC; CDR3aa: CASSLSQGNYGYTF
d_gene: TRBD1; v_gene: TRBV27; abundance: few; j_gene: TRBJ2-1; CDR3nt: TGTGCCAGCAGTTTTGGGACAGGGGGCCCCATGTTCTTC; CDR3aa: CASSFGTGGPMFF
d_gene: -; v_gene: TRBV27; abundance: -; j_gene: TRBJ2-4; CDR3nt: TGTGCCAGCAGTCCGACTACAGGGAGAGGAAAAAACATTCAGTACTTC; CDR3aa: CASSPTTGRGKNIQYF
d_gene: TRBD2; v_gene: TRBV28; abundance: medium-sized; j_gene: TRBJ2-1; CDR3nt: TGTGCCAGCAGCCCCGGACTAGCATCCAATGAGCAGTTCTTC; CDR3aa: CASSPGLASNEQFF
d_gene: TRBD2; v_gene: TRBV10-3; abundance: -; j_gene: TRBJ2-3; CDR3nt: TGTGCCATCAGGGGGGATAGCGGGAGAACAGATACGCAGTATTTT; CDR3aa: CAIRGDSGRTDTQYF
d_gene: -; v_gene: TRBV10-3; abundance: few; j_gene: TRBJ2-7; CDR3nt: TGTGCCATCAGTGGGAGGGACAGATCCTACGAGCAGTACTTC; CDR3aa: CAISGRDRSYEQYF